A selection of T cell receptor beta chains follows, all from one sample in a study of a mutant IDH1 vaccine in newly diagnosed glioma. The data were produced by immunoSEQ multiplex PCR, yet TCRdb's version contains in-frame clones alone and is incomplete. The repertoire holds roughly 50,000 clones, about 86% seen once, with 3% to 4% in the top ten. For these TCRs, the target antigens are not known. The sample was PBMCs, taken from a glioma patient whose treatment included an IDH1 peptide vaccine. The receptors stem from a man aged 25-45 years with glioma. The CDR3 runs from the conserved cysteine through the conserved F or W. Each record gives: J gene, D gene, V gene, clone size, CDR3 protein, CDR3 DNA. The D gene is left open where the match is weak. Size is stated for part of the rows, as once, few or many counts, or as a class when the clone is expanded.

>TRBJ1-5|TRBD1|TRBV19|few
CASSNPSYRGGSQVPQHF
TGTGCCAGTAGTAACCCTTCTTACAGGGGGGGGTCTCAAGTCCCCCAGCATTTT
>TRBJ1-6|NA|TRBV27|NA
CASSLRNGLAYNSPLHF
TGTGCCAGCAGTCTAAGGAATGGCCTGGCCTATAATTCACCCCTCCACTTT
>TRBJ2-1|NA|TRBV11-3|NA
CASSSRTQRGYNEQFF
TGTGCCAGCAGCTCACGGACACAGAGGGGATACAATGAGCAGTTCTTC
>TRBJ2-7|NA|TRBV5-4|NA
CASRGDLGTYEQYF
TGTGCCAGCAGAGGGGACCTCGGGACCTACGAGCAGTACTTC
>TRBJ2-1|NA|TRBV7-2|NA
CASSKEGGLAFPQFF
TGTGCCAGCAGCAAAGAAGGGGGGCTCGCCTTCCCGCAGTTCTTC
>TRBJ1-3|NA|TRBV14|NA
CASSQDGKRGNTIYF
TGTGCCAGCAGCCAAGATGGAAAAAGGGGAAACACCATATATTTT
>TRBJ2-3|TRBD2|TRBV12-5|NA
CASGLVLAGGPTDTQYF
TGTGCTAGTGGTTTGGTACTAGCGGGGGGGCCCACAGATACGCAGTATTTT
>TRBJ1-4|NA|TRBV4-1|NA
CASSQEWGSNEKLFF
TGCGCCAGCAGCCAAGAATGGGGGTCTAATGAAAAACTGTTTTTT
>TRBJ2-7|NA|TRBV6-6|NA
CASRLGTGTYEQYF
TGTGCCAGCAGGCTGGGAACAGGGACCTACGAGCAGTACTTC
>TRBJ2-3|NA|TRBV29-1|NA
CSVEDSPFRPTDTQYF
TGCAGCGTTGAAGATTCTCCGTTCAGGCCCACAGATACGCAGTATTTT
>TRBJ1-5|NA|TRBV28|NA
CASSLSRNQPQHF
TGTGCCAGCAGTTTATCACGTAATCAGCCCCAGCATTTT
>TRBJ2-7|TRBD1|TRBV6-6|NA
CASSRQGHEQYF
TGTGCCAGCAGTAGACAGGGACATGAGCAGTACTTC
>TRBJ2-3|NA|TRBV9|NA
CASSERLETAQYF
TGTGCCAGCAGCGAGCGCTTGGAGACTGCGCAGTATTTT